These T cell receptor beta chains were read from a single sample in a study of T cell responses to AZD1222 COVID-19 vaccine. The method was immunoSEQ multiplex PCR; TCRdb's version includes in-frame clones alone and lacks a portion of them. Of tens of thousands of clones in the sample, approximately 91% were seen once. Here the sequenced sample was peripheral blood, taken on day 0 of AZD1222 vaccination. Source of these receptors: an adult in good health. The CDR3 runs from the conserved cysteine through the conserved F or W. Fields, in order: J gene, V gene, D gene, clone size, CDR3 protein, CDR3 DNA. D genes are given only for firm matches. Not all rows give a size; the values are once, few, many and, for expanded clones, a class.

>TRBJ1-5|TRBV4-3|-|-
CASSQERDTQPQHF
TGCGCCAGCAGCCAAGAGAGAGACACTCAGCCCCAGCATTTT
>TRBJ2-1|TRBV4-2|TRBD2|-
CASSQVGGGDEQFF
TGTGCCAGCAGCCAAGTAGGCGGGGGTGATGAGCAGTTCTTC
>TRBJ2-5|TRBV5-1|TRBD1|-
CASSPGTAQETQYF
TGCGCCAGCAGCCCCGGGACAGCCCAAGAGACCCAGTACTTC
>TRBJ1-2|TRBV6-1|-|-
CASSDIRRPMTNYGYTF
TGTGCCAGCAGTGATATACGGAGGCCGATGACTAACTATGGCTACACCTTC
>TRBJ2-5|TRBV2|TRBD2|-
CASSPTSGGARETQYF
TGTGCCAGCAGTCCTACTAGCGGGGGGGCTCGGGAGACCCAGTACTTC
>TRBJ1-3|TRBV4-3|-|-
CASSQGTASGNTIYF
TGCGCCAGCAGCCAAGGGACAGCTTCTGGAAACACCATATATTTT
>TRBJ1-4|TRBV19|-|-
CASSILGLDEKLFF
TGTGCCAGTAGTATTCTGGGGCTTGATGAAAAACTGTTTTTT
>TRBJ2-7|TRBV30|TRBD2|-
CAASGVGYEQYF
TGTGCCGCTAGCGGGGTTGGGTACGAGCAGTACTTC
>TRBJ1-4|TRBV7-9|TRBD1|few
CASSTDREDEKLFF
TGTGCCAGCAGCACCGACAGGGAAGATGAAAAACTGTTTTTT
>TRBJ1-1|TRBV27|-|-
CASWDLGAFF
TGTGCCAGTTGGGACTTGGGAGCTTTCTTT
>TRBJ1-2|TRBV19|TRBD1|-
CASSTVSRGPGGYTF
TGTGCCAGTAGTACGGTAAGCAGGGGGCCCGGTGGCTACACCTTC
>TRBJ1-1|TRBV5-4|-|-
CASSLEAGRGANTEAFF
TGTGCCAGCAGCTTGGAGGCGGGTCGAGGGGCGAACACTGAAGCTTTCTTT
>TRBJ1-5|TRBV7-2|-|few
CASSADLGGNQPQHF
TGTGCCAGCAGCGCAGACTTAGGGGGCAATCAGCCCCAGCATTTT
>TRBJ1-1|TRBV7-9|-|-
CASSPLREAFF
TGTGCCAGCAGCCCCCTTCGAGAAGCTTTCTTT
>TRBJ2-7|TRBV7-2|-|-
CASSRTVHGEQYF
TGTGCCAGCAGCCGGACAGTTCATGGCGAGCAGTACTTC
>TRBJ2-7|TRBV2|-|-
CASSPTYEQYF
TGTGCCAGCAGTCCTACCTACGAGCAGTACTTC
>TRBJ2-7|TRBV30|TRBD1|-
CAWQRQGNYEQYF
TGTGCCTGGCAAAGACAGGGGAACTACGAGCAGTACTTC
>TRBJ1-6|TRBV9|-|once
CASSVGHMNSPLHF
TGTGCCAGCAGCGTAGGACATATGAATTCACCCCTCCACTTT
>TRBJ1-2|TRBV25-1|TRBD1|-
CASRATGTGNIYGYTF
TGTGCCAGCAGGGCAACCGGGACAGGGAATATATATGGCTACACCTTC
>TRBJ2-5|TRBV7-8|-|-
CASSRDVETQYF
TGTGCCAGCAGCCGGGACGTGGAGACCCAGTACTTC
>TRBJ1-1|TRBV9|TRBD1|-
CASAGGHSTEAFF
TGTGCCAGCGCAGGGGGGCATTCCACTGAAGCTTTCTTT
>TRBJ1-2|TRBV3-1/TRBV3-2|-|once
CASSQSGDYGYTF
TGTGCCAGCAGCCAATCGGGGGACTATGGCTACACCTTC
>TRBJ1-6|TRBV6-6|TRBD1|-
CASTRDRGVNSPLHF
TGTGCCAGCACCCGGGACAGGGGGGTTAATTCACCCCTCCACTTT
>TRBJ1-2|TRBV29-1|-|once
CSVGGGQGGPGYTF
TGCAGCGTGGGGGGCGGGCAGGGAGGTCCTGGCTACACCTTC
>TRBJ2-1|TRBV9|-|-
CASNPGDSYNEQFF
TGTGCCAGCAATCCGGGGGACTCCTACAATGAGCAGTTCTTC
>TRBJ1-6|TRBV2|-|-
CASSSRGTYNSPLHF
TGTGCCAGCAGCAGTCGGGGCACCTATAATTCACCCCTCCACTTT
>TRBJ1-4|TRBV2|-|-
CASSEGATREKLFF
TGTGCCAGCAGTGAAGGTGCCACACGTGAAAAACTGTTTTTT
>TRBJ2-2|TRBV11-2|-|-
CASSLRPGGPTGELFF
TGTGCCAGCAGCTTACGCCCTGGGGGCCCAACCGGGGAGCTGTTTTTT
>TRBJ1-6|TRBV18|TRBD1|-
CASSPTGVNAPLHF
TGTGCCAGCTCACCGACAGGGGTGAATGCACCCCTCCACTTT
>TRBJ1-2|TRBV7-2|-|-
CASSLVSRVQGGYTF
TGTGCCAGCAGCTTAGTCAGCAGGGTCCAAGGAGGCTACACCTTC
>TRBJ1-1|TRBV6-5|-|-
CASSLGGVGTEAFF
TGTGCCAGCTCCCTAGGGGGAGTGGGCACTGAAGCTTTCTTT
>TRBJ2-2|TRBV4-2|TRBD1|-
CASSRTGTANTGELFF
TGTGCCAGCAGCCGAACCGGGACAGCGAACACCGGGGAGCTGTTTTTT
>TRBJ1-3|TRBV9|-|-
CASSVAGGRPYF
TGTGCCAGCAGCGTAGCGGGGGGCAGGCCCTATTTT
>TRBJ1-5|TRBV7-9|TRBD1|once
CASSDRQGENQPQHF
TGTGCCAGCAGTGACCGACAGGGCGAAAATCAGCCCCAGCATTTT
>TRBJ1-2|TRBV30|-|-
CAWSVLRADLPYGYTF
TGTGCCTGGAGTGTACTAAGGGCCGATTTACCTTATGGCTACACCTTC
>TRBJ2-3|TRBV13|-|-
CASSLMRGSSTDTQYF
TGTGCCAGCAGCTTAATGCGTGGTTCTAGCACAGATACGCAGTATTTT
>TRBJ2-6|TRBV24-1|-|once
CATSDSSSGANVLTF
TGTGCCACCAGTGATTCTAGCTCTGGGGCCAACGTCCTGACTTTC
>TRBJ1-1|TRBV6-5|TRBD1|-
CASRPPTGSRTEAFF
TGTGCCAGCAGACCCCCGACAGGGTCGCGCACTGAAGCTTTCTTT
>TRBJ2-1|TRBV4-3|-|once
CASSQDHTGHYNEQFF
TGCGCCAGCAGCCAAGATCATACAGGGCACTACAATGAGCAGTTCTTC
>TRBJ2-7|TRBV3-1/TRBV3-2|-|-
CASSKKTGWSEQYF
TGTGCCAGCAGTAAAAAAACAGGTTGGAGCGAGCAGTACTTC
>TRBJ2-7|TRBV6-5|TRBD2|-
CASKRTSGDSYEQYF
TGTGCCAGCAAGAGGACTAGCGGTGACTCCTACGAGCAGTACTTC
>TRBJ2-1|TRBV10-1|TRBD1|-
CASSGTGIYNEQFF
TGCGCCAGCAGTGGGACAGGGATCTACAATGAGCAGTTCTTC
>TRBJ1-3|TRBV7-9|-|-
CASSFATRPGNTIYF
TGTGCCAGCAGCTTCGCAACAAGACCTGGAAACACCATATATTTT
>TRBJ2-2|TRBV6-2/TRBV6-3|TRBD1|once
CASSYPSTRQGYTGELFF
TGTGCCAGCAGTTACCCTTCTACGAGACAGGGGTATACCGGGGAGCTGTTTTTT
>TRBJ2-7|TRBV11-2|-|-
CASSAEAGQYEQYF
TGTGCCAGCAGCGCAGAAGCAGGGCAGTACGAGCAGTACTTC
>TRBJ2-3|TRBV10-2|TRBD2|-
CASRAWRGAALRSTDTQYF
TGCGCCAGCAGAGCCTGGCGGGGGGCCGCCCTTAGAAGCACAGATACGCAGTATTTT
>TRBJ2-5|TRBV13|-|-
CASSSYRVQETQYF
TGTGCCAGCAGCTCCTACAGGGTTCAAGAGACCCAGTACTTC